This is a list of T cell receptor beta chains from one sample in a study of blood T cells in healthy people across ages. TCRdb recomputed calls from the 5' RACE reads with MiXCR, one row per CDR3 protein. The data contain about 830,000 distinct CDR3 sequences, around 62% of them singletons. Sequenced: blood. The receptors stem from a young man in good health. The CDR3 runs from the conserved cysteine through the conserved F or W. D genes are given only for firm matches. Size tells how often a clone was seen (once, few, many) or the class of an expanded clone, and some rows leave it out.

CDR3 protein,CDR3 DNA,clone size,J gene,V gene,D gene
CSADNRAGSYEQYF,TGCAGTGCTGATAATAGGGCAGGATCCTACGAGCAGTACTTC,once,TRBJ2-7,TRBV20-1,NA
CSATGLGEWETQYF,TGCAGTGCCACCGGACTCGGCGAGTGGGAGACCCAGTACTTC,NA,TRBJ2-5,TRBV20-1,NA
CSVMISGANVLTF,TGCAGCGTCATGATCTCTGGGGCCAACGTCCTGACTTTC,NA,TRBJ2-6,TRBV29-1,NA
CASSQDSFINDRPFSYEQYF,TGCGCCAGCAGCCAAGATAGTTTTATTAATGACAGACCCTTCTCCTACGAGCAGTACTTC,NA,TRBJ2-7,TRBV4-3,NA
CASSQEGGGGAGYNEQFF,TGCGCCAGCAGCCAAGAGGGTGGCGGGGGGGCCGGCTACAATGAGCAGTTCTTC,NA,TRBJ2-1,TRBV4-1,TRBD2
CASSLVRSNEQFF,TGTGCCAGCAGCTTAGTTAGATCGAATGAGCAGTTCTTC,NA,TRBJ2-1,TRBV7-2,NA
CASSPDVRGANSPLHF,TGTGCCAGCTCACCAGATGTCCGGGGGGCTAATTCACCCCTCCACTTT,NA,TRBJ1-6,TRBV18,NA
CASSPGTSFRNEQFF,TGTGCCAGCAGCCCCGGGACTAGCTTTCGAAATGAGCAGTTCTTC,NA,TRBJ2-1,TRBV7-9,TRBD2
CASSGGLAGRSYEQYF,TGTGCCAGCAGCGGCGGGCTAGCGGGGAGGTCCTACGAGCAGTACTTC,NA,TRBJ2-7,TRBV7-9,TRBD2
CASSQDLSGNWGYTF,TGCGCCAGCAGCCAAGATCTATCCGGGAACTGGGGCTACACCTTC,NA,TRBJ1-2,TRBV4-3,NA
CASSGPGQSVYGYTF,TGTGCCAGCAGCGGCCCCGGACAGTCAGTCTATGGCTACACCTTC,few,TRBJ1-2,TRBV9,NA
CAISESALNYGYTF,TGTGCCATCAGTGAGTCGGCCCTGAACTATGGCTACACCTTC,NA,TRBJ1-2,TRBV10-3,NA
CASSPTWGGGAYTQYF,TGTGCCAGCAGCCCAACATGGGGCGGGGGGGCCTATACGCAGTATTTT,NA,TRBJ2-3,TRBV9,TRBD2
CASSLALGDDTQYF,TGTGCCAGCAGCTTAGCGCTAGGGGACGATACGCAGTATTTT,NA,TRBJ2-3,TRBV7-2,NA
CSVEVPLRGRYEQYF,TGCAGCGTTGAAGTGCCCCTACGGGGACGCTACGAGCAGTACTTC,NA,TRBJ2-7,TRBV29-1,NA
CASSVDPFSYEQYF,TGTGCCAGCAGCGTAGACCCGTTTTCCTACGAGCAGTACTTC,few,TRBJ2-7,TRBV9,NA
CASSLTEPGQGSLVGRAANEKLFF,TGTGCCAGCAGTCTTACTGAACCGGGACAGGGGTCCTTGGTGGGCCGAGCTGCTAATGAAAAACTGTTTTTT,NA,TRBJ1-4,TRBV27,TRBD1
CSVQAPGLASDTQYF,TGCAGTGTCCAAGCCCCAGGACTAGCATCAGATACGCAGTATTTT,NA,TRBJ2-3,TRBV20-1,TRBD2
CASSLDYPGTQYF,TGTGCCAGCAGTTTAGACTATCCGGGGACCCAGTACTTC,few,TRBJ2-5,TRBV28,NA
CASSSRDIKGKLFF,TGTGCCAGCAGCTCGCGGGACATCAAGGGAAAACTGTTTTTT,NA,TRBJ1-4,TRBV7-8,NA
CASRPAFNTDTQYF,TGTGCCAGCAGACCCGCCTTCAACACAGATACGCAGTATTTT,NA,TRBJ2-3,TRBV12-3/TRBV12-4,NA
CASSYARVSNYEQYF,TGTGCCAGCAGTTATGCAAGGGTATCGAACTACGAGCAGTACTTC,few,TRBJ2-7,TRBV6-5,NA
CASSLDTSGTYNEQFF,TGTGCCAGCAGCTTAGATACTAGCGGAACCTACAATGAGCAGTTCTTC,few,TRBJ2-1,TRBV11-2,TRBD2
CSARRSGTGVTGELFF,TGCAGTGCTAGGAGATCCGGGACAGGGGTGACCGGGGAGCTGTTTTTT,NA,TRBJ2-2,TRBV20-1,TRBD1
CAIEGSHDEQFF,TGTGCCATCGAGGGATCGCACGATGAGCAGTTCTTC,NA,TRBJ2-1,TRBV10-3,NA
CSPDSSYEQYF,TGCAGTCCCGACAGCTCCTACGAGCAGTACTTC,NA,TRBJ2-7,TRBV20-1,NA
CASSQAGGSEQYF,TGCGCCAGCAGCCAGGCGGGGGGTTCCGAGCAGTACTTC,few,TRBJ2-7,TRBV4-3,TRBD2
CASSQDRVTYEQYF,TGCGCCAGCAGCCAGGACAGGGTAACCTACGAGCAGTACTTC,few,TRBJ2-7,TRBV5-1,TRBD1
CATSRVGARGYEQYF,TGTGCCACCAGCAGAGTCGGGGCCAGGGGCTACGAGCAGTACTTC,NA,TRBJ2-7,TRBV15,NA
CSVAMRGSNSPLHF,TGCAGCGTCGCTATGAGGGGCAGTAATTCACCCCTCCACTTT,few,TRBJ1-6,TRBV29-1,NA
CAISEPRRAHEQYF,TGTGCCATCAGTGAGCCTCGCAGGGCCCACGAGCAGTACTTC,NA,TRBJ2-7,TRBV10-3,NA
CASGEQGAKNIQYF,TGTGCCAGCGGGGAGCAGGGCGCCAAAAACATTCAGTACTTC,NA,TRBJ2-4,TRBV6-5,NA
CASSTPGTSASEQYF,TGCGCCAGCAGCACACCCGGGACTAGCGCCTCTGAGCAGTACTTC,NA,TRBJ2-7,TRBV5-1,TRBD2
CASSQDLNGNNEQFF,TGTGCCAGCAGCCAAGATCTTAATGGGAACAATGAGCAGTTCTTC,NA,TRBJ2-1,TRBV3-1,NA
CASSPAGLAGGPNEQFF,TGTGCTAGCAGCCCTGCAGGACTAGCGGGGGGACCCAATGAGCAGTTCTTC,NA,TRBJ2-1,TRBV7-7,TRBD2
CASTSGGRGYGYTF,TGTGCCAGCACCAGTGGGGGTAGAGGGTATGGCTACACCTTC,few,TRBJ1-2,TRBV2,NA
CSASQDGAYEQYF,TGCAGTGCTAGTCAGGACGGGGCCTACGAGCAGTACTTC,few,TRBJ2-7,TRBV20-1,NA
CASSLGLAYTEAFF,TGTGCCAGCAGTTTAGGACTGGCATACACTGAAGCTTTCTTT,few,TRBJ1-1,TRBV12-3/TRBV12-4,NA
CASSHEGENNEKLFF,TGTGCCAGCAGCCACGAAGGGGAGAATAATGAAAAACTGTTTTTT,NA,TRBJ1-4,TRBV14,NA
CASSEWGDVEQFF,TGTGCCAGCAGTGAATGGGGAGACGTTGAGCAGTTCTTC,NA,TRBJ2-1,TRBV25-1,NA
CSVEGGAGVSYEQYF,TGCAGCGTTGAAGGGGGAGCGGGGGTCTCCTACGAGCAGTACTTC,NA,TRBJ2-7,TRBV29-1,TRBD2
CASSETAWDRVYEQYF,TGTGCCAGCAGTGAGACCGCGTGGGACAGGGTCTACGAGCAGTACTTC,NA,TRBJ2-7,TRBV5-6,TRBD1
CSAQRVGGSLSYEQYF,TGCAGTGCCCAAAGGGTCGGGGGTTCACTCTCCTACGAGCAGTACTTC,few,TRBJ2-7,TRBV20-1,NA
CASSPSSPGTQYF,TGTGCCAGCAGTCCTTCAAGTCCAGGGACCCAGTACTTC,NA,TRBJ2-5,TRBV27,NA
CASSLFPRGKRSYEQYF,TGTGCCAGCAGTTTATTCCCCAGGGGTAAACGCTCCTACGAGCAGTACTTC,NA,TRBJ2-7,TRBV27,NA
CASSLSDLAKNIQYF,TGTGCCAGCAGCCTAAGTGACTTAGCCAAAAACATTCAGTACTTC,NA,TRBJ2-4,TRBV3-1,NA
CASSESTSLRADNYGYTF,TGTGCCAGCAGTGAATCTACCTCTCTCCGGGCCGATAACTATGGCTACACCTTC,NA,TRBJ1-2,TRBV2,NA
CASSQDWGTDTQYF,TGCGCCAGCAGCCAAGATTGGGGGACAGATACGCAGTATTTT,few,TRBJ2-3,TRBV4-3,NA
CASIGHYQETQYF,TGTGCCAGCATAGGTCACTACCAAGAGACCCAGTACTTC,few,TRBJ2-5,TRBV12-3/TRBV12-4,NA
CASPGASRDTQYF,TGTGCCAGTCCGGGGGCCTCCAGAGATACGCAGTATTTT,NA,TRBJ2-3,TRBV2,NA
CAVRDRGNYGYTF,TGTGCCGTAAGAGACAGGGGCAACTATGGCTACACCTTC,NA,TRBJ1-2,TRBV10-3,TRBD1
CSARVEAGGSEKLFF,TGCAGTGCTAGAGTAGAGGCAGGGGGATCTGAAAAACTGTTTTTT,NA,TRBJ1-4,TRBV20-1,TRBD1
CASSQDGSLLYEQYF,TGTGCCAGCAGCCAAGATGGGAGTCTACTCTACGAGCAGTACTTC,NA,TRBJ2-7,TRBV4-2,NA
CASSSRGLDAFF,TGTGCCAGCAGTTCCCGGGGGCTCGACGCTTTCTTT,NA,TRBJ1-1,TRBV12-3/TRBV12-4,NA
CASSEDGGDTQYF,TGTGCCAGCAGTGAAGATGGGGGAGATACGCAGTATTTT,NA,TRBJ2-3,TRBV2,NA
CASSQGTGREGTQYF,TGCGCCAGCAGCCAAGGGACAGGGAGGGAAGGGACCCAGTACTTC,NA,TRBJ2-5,TRBV4-3,NA
CASSRAIQGYEQYF,TGCGCCAGCAGCCGAGCTATCCAGGGCTACGAGCAGTACTTC,few,TRBJ2-7,TRBV4-3,NA